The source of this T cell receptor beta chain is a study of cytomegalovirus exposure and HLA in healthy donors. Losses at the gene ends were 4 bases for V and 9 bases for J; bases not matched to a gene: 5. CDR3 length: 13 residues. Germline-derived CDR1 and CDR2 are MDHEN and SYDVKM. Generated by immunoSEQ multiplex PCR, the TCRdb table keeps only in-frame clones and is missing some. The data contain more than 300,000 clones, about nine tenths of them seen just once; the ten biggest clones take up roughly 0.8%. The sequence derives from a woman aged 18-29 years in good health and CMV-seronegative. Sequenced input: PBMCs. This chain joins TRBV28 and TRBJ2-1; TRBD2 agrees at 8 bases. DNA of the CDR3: TGTGCCAGCAGTTGGGGAACTAGCGGTGAGCAGTTCTTC. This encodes CASSWGTSGEQFF.